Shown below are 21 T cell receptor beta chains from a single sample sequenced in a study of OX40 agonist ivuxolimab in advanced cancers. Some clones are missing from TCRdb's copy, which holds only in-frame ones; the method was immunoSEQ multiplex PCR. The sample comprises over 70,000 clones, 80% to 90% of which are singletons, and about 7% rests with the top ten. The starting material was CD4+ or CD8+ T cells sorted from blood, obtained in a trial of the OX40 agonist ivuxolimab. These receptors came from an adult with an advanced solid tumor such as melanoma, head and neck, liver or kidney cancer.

CDR3 in DNA: TGTGCCAGCAGCTTAACGGGTCTGGGCGAGCAGTACTTC. This translates into CASSLTGLGEQYF. This chain links TRBV7-3 with TRBJ2-5; D not resolved. The DNA end is more similar to TRBJ2-7, so the J call may be wrong. This CDR3 is built from 13 residues. Germline V gives CDR1 SGHTA, CDR2 FQGTGA.

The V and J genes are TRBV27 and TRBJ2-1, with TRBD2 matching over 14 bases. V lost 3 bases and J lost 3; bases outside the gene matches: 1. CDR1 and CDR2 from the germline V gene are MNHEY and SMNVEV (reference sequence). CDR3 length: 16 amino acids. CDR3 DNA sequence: TGTGCCAGCAGTTTGACTAGCGGGAGGGTCTACAATGAGCAGTTCTTC. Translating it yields CASSLTSGRVYNEQFF.

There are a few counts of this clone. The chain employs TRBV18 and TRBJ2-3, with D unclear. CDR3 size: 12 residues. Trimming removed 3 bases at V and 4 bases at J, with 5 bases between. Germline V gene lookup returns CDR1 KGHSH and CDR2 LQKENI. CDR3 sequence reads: CASSPSSDTQYF. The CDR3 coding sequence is TGTGCCAGCTCACCTAGTTCAGATACGCAGTATTTT.

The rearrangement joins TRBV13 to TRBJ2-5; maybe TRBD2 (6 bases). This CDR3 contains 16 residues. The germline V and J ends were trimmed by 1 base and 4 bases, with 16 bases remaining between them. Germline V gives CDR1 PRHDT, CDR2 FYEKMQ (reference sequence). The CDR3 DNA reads TGTGCCAGCAGCTTAGAGACCGGGAGTGCGGGAGAGACCCAGTACTTC. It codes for CASSLETGSAGETQYF.

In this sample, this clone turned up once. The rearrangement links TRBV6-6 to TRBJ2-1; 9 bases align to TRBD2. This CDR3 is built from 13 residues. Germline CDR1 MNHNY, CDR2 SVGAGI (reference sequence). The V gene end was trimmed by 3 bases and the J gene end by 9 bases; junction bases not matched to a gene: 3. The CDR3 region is CASSYGTSIEQFF. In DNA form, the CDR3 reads TGTGCCAGCAGTTATGGGACTAGCATTGAGCAGTTCTTC.

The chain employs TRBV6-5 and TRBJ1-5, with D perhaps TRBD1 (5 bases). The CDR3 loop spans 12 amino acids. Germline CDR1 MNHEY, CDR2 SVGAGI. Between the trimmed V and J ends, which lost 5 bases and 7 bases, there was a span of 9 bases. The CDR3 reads CASSPRDQPQHF. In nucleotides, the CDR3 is TGTGCCAGCAGTCCCAGGGACCAGCCCCAGCATTTT.

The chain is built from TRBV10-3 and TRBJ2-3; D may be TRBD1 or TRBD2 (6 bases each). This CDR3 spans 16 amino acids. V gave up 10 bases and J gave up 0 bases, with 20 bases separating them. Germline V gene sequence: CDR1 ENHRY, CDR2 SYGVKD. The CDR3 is CATRGRDTFSTDTQYF. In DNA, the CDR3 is TGTGCCACAAGAGGGCGGGACACCTTTAGCACAGATACGCAGTATTTT.

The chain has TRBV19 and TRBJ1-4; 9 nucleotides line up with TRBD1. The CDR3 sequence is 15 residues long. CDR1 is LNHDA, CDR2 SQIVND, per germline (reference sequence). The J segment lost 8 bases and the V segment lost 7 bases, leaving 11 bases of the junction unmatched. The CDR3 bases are TGTGCCAGTACCCAACGGACAGGGGAAGGAGAAAAACTGTTTTTT. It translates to CASTQRTGEGEKLFF.

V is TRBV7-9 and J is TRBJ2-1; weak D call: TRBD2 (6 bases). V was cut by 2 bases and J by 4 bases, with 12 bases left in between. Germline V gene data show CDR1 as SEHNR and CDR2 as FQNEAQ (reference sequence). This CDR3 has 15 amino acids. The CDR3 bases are TGTGCCAGCAGCTTAACCCTAGCGTATTACAATGAGCAGTTCTTC. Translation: CASSLTLAYYNEQFF.

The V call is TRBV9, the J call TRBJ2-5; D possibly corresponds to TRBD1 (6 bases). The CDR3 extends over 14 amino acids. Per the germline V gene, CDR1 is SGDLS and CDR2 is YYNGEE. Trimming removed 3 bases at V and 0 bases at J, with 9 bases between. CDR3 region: CASSGRQDQETQYF. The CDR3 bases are TGTGCCAGCAGCGGCCGACAGGACCAAGAGACCCAGTACTTC.

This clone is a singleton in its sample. The CDR3 DNA is TGTGCCAGCAGGGGGGGGGTACTGCAGCCCCAGCATTTT. Its protein product is CASRGGVLQPQHF. The chain combines TRBV28 with TRBJ1-5; possible D gene TRBD1, 5 bases. Germline CDR1 is MDHEN and CDR2 is SYDVKM. The V and J ends lost 6 bases and 7 bases respectively, with 13 bases between them. CDR3 size: 13 residues.

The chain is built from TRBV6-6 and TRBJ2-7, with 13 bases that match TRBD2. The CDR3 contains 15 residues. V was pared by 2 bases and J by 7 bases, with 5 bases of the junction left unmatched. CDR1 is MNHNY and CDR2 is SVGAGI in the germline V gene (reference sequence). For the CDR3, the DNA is TGTGCCAGCAGTTACGGACTAGCGGGAGTTCTAGAGCAGTACTTC. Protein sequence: CASSYGLAGVLEQYF.

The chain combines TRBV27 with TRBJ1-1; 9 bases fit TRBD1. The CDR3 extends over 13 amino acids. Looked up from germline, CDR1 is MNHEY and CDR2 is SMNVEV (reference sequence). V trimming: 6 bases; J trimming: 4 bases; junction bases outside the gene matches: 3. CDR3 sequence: CASRQGAGTEAFF. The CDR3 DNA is TGTGCCAGCAGACAGGGGGCCGGCACTGAAGCTTTCTTT.

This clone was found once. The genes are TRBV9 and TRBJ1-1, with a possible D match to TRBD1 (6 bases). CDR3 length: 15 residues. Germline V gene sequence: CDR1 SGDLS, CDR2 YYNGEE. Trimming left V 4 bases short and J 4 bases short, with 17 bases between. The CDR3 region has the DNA TGTGCCAGCAGCCCCCGGGGGGCGCTGAGCACTGAAGCTTTCTTT. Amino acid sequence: CASSPRGALSTEAFF.

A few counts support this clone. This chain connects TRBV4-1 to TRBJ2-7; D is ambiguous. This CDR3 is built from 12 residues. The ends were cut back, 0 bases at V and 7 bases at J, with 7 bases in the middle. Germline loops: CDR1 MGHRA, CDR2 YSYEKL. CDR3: CASSQDLREQYF. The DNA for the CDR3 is TGCGCCAGCAGCCAAGATCTAAGGGAGCAGTACTTC.

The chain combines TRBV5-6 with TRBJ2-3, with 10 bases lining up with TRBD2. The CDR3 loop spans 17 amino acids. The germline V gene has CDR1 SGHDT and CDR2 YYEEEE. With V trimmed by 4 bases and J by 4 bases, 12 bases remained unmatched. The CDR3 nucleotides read TGTGCCAGCAGCCCACCCACTTTAGCGGGAGGCGCAGATACGCAGTATTTT. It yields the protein CASSPPTLAGGADTQYF.

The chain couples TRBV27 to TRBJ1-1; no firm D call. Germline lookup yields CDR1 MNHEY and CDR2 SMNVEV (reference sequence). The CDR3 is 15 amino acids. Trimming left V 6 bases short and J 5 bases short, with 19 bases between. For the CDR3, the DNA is TGTGCCAGCAGCCTCATACCTGAGGGAAGGACTGAAGCTTTCTTT. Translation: CASSLIPEGRTEAFF.

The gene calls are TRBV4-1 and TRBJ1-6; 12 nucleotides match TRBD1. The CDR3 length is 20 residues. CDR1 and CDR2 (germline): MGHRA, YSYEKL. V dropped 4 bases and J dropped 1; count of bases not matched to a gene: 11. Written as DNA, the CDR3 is TGCGCCAGCAGCCTCCACAGACCGGGACAGGGGGCTTCCTATAATTCACCCCTCCACTTT. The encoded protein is CASSLHRPGQGASYNSPLHF.

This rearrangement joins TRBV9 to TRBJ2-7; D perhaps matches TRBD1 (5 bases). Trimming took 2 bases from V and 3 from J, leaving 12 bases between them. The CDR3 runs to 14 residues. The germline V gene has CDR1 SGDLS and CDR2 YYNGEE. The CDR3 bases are TGTGCCAGCAGCGTTGGACACCTAGGCTACGAGCAGTACTTC. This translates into CASSVGHLGYEQYF. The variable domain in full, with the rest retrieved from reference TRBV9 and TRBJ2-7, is DSGVTQTPKHLITATGQRVTLRCSPRSGDLSVYWYQQSLDQGLQFLIQYYNGEERAKGNILERFSAQQFPDLHSELNLSSLELGDSALYFCASSVGHLGYEQYFGPGTRLTVT.

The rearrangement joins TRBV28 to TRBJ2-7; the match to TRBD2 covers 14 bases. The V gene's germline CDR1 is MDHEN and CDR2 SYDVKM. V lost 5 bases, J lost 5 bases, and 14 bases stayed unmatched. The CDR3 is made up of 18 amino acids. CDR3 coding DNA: TGTGCCAGCAGTCTCATGGGGGGACTAGCGGGAGCAATCGACGAGCAGTACTTC. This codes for CASSLMGGLAGAIDEQYF. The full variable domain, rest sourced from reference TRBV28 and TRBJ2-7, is DVKVTQSSRYLVKRTGEKVFLECVQDMDHENMFWYRQDPGLGLRLIYFSYDVKMKEKGDIPEGYSVSREKKERFSLILESASTNQTSMYLCASSLMGGLAGAIDEQYFGPGTRLTVT.

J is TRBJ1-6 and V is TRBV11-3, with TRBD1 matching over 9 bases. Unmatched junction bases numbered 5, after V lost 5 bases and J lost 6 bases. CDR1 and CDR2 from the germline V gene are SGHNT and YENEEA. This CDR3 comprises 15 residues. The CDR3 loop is CASSPWTGVNSPLHF. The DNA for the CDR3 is TGTGCCAGCAGCCCCTGGACAGGGGTTAATTCACCCCTCCACTTT.